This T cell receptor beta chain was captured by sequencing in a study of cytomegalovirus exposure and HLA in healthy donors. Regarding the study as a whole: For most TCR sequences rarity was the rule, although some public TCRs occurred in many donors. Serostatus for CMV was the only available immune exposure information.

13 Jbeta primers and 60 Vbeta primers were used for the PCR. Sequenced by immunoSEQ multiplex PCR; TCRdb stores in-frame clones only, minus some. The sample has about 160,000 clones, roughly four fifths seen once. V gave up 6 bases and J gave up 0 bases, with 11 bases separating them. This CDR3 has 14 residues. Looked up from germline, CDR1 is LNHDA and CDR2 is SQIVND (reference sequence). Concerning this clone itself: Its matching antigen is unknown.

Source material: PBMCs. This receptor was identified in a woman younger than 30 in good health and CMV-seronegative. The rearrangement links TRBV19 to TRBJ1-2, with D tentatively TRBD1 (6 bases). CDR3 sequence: CASRRQATNYGYTF. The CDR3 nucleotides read TGTGCCAGTAGAAGACAGGCTACTAACTATGGCTACACCTTC. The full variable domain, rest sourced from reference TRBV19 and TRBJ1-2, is DGGITQSPKYLFRKEGQNVTLSCEQNLNHDAMYWYRQDPGQGLRLIYYSQIVNDFQKGDIAEGYSVSREKKESFPLTVTSAQKNPTAFYLCASRRQATNYGYTFGSGTRLTVV.